This entry lists 27 T cell receptor beta chains sequenced from one sample in a study of blood T cell repertoires in COVID-19. Sequencing was performed with immunoSEQ multiplex PCR; in TCRdb, only in-frame clones are kept and a portion is missing. The sample includes approximately 300,000 clones, around 90% of them seen just once. Sequencing was carried out using peripheral blood. The receptors derive from a woman aged 30 to 39 with COVID-19, enrolled during active disease.

The chain carries TRBV7-9 and TRBJ2-7; 15 positions agree with TRBD2. The CDR3 has 15 amino acids. Germline CDR1 SEHNR, CDR2 FQNEAQ (reference sequence). V dropped 3 bases and J dropped 6; count of bases not matched to a gene: 3. In DNA, the CDR3 is TGTGCCAGCAGCTTGGGACTAGCGGGAGGTGGCGAGCAGTACTTC. Its protein product is CASSLGLAGGGEQYF.

The CDR3 DNA reads as TGCGCCAGCAGTCATAAGGGGTCTGGAAACACCATATATTTT. Translating it yields CASSHKGSGNTIYF. The chain joins TRBV23-1 to TRBJ1-3; maybe TRBD1 (5 bases). TRBV23-1 is an ORF, and what it does is uncertain. The V end lost 3 bases, the J end lost 1 base, and 7 bases lay between the germline ends. This CDR3 spans 14 amino acids.

V gene TRBV5-1 combines with J gene TRBJ1-2; D gene ambiguous. CDR3 length: 13 residues. The V gene's germline CDR1 is SGHRS and CDR2 YFSETQ. V gave up 0 bases and J gave up 7 bases, with 10 bases separating them. The CDR3: CASSLDQEGGYTF. The CDR3 DNA sequence: TGCGCCAGCAGCTTGGATCAAGAGGGTGGCTACACCTTC. Using reference TRBV5-1 and TRBJ1-2 for the parts outside the CDR3, the full variable domain is KAGVTQTPRYLIKTRGQQVTLSCSPISGHRSVSWYQQTPGQGLQFLFEYFSETQRNKGNFPGRFSGRQFSNSRSEMNVSTLELGDSALYLCASSLDQEGGYTFGSGTRLTVV.

V gene TRBV2 combines with J gene TRBJ2-2; maybe TRBD1 (6 bases). V dropped 8 bases and J dropped 2 bases, with 24 bases sitting between them. The CDR3 spans 18 residues. Germline CDR1 reads SNHLY; CDR2 reads FYNNEI. CDR3 in DNA: TGTGCCAGCGGGGGTCGTGAGGACAGTGCCTTTAACACCGGGGAGCTGTTTTTT. This translates into CASGGREDSAFNTGELFF.

The J gene is TRBJ2-3, the V gene TRBV9; D is possibly TRBD2 (6 bases). The germline gives CDR1 SGDLS, CDR2 YYNGEE. Deletions cut 0 bases from V and 2 bases from J, with 13 bases between. The CDR3 covers 16 residues. CDR3 in amino acids: CASSVGGVRNTDTQYF. The CDR3 DNA sequence: TGTGCCAGCAGCGTAGGCGGGGTTCGGAACACAGATACGCAGTATTTT.

This clone was recorded only once. The rearrangement links TRBV27 to TRBJ1-5; D unresolved. The CDR3 totals 14 residues. V lost 0 bases, J lost 7 bases, and 10 bases lay in between. Per the germline V gene, CDR1 is MNHEY and CDR2 is SMNVEV (reference sequence). CDR3 nucleotides: TGTGCCAGCAGTTTATCCAGAGTCGGGCAGCCCCAGCATTTT. Its translation is CASSLSRVGQPQHF.

A single count supports this clone. This rearrangement joins TRBV30 to TRBJ1-4; 7 bases are a match to TRBD1. The J segment lost 8 bases and the V segment lost 2 bases, leaving 8 bases of the junction unmatched. This CDR3 contains 14 residues. The V gene's germline CDR1 is GTSNPN and CDR2 SVGIG (reference sequence). The CDR3 DNA is TGTGCCTGGAGTATGGAGGAAGGGGGCGAAAAACTGTTTTTT. It encodes CAWSMEEGGEKLFF.

V usage is TRBV4-1 and J usage is TRBJ1-5; D is perhaps TRBD1 (5 bases). The CDR3 consists of 17 residues. Germline CDR1 MGHRA, CDR2 YSYEKL. Trimming cost V 6 bases and J 0 bases, with 18 bases left between them. For the CDR3, the DNA is TGCGCCAGCAGTCTAGGAGGGGCCACCTATAGCAATCAGCCCCAGCATTTT. Translation: CASSLGGATYSNQPQHF.

The chain joins TRBV19 to TRBJ2-2; 8 nucleotides align to TRBD1. CDR3 size: 15 residues. Trimming took 3 bases from V and 7 from J; bases not matched to a gene: 7. CDR1 is LNHDA, CDR2 SQIVND, per germline (reference sequence). The CDR3 DNA follows: TGTGCCAGTAGTATTACAACAGGGGGGAGCGGGGAGCTGTTTTTT. Its translation: CASSITTGGSGELFF.

The genes are TRBV28 and TRBJ2-1; 7 nucleotides align to TRBD2. CDR1 and CDR2 (germline): MDHEN, SYDVKM. The CDR3 has 15 amino acids. V dropped 2 bases and J dropped 5; count of bases not matched to a gene: 6. CDR3 loop: CASSLVRESHNEQFF. The CDR3 DNA is TGTGCCAGCAGTTTAGTGCGGGAGAGCCACAATGAGCAGTTCTTC.

The V gene is TRBV4-2, the J gene TRBJ1-6; D is undetermined. The CDR3 sequence is 13 residues long. Germline lookup yields CDR1 LGHNA and CDR2 YNFKEQ. The V end lost 0 bases, the J end lost 7 bases, and 4 bases lay between the germline ends. The CDR3 loop reads CASSQDGNSPLHF. Here the CDR3 DNA reads TGTGCCAGCAGCCAAGATGGCAATTCACCCCTCCACTTT.

V is TRBV29-1 and J is TRBJ2-7; a possible D gene is TRBD1 (5 bases). The CDR3 length is 11 residues. V was cut by 7 bases and J by 5 bases, with 12 bases left in between. Germline V gene data show CDR1 as SQVTM and CDR2 as ANQGSEA. CDR3 in amino acids: CSALQGNEQYF. The CDR3 nucleotides read TGCAGCGCCCTCCAGGGCAACGAGCAGTACTTC.

This clone was recorded once. The J gene is TRBJ2-2, the V gene TRBV9; no clear D. Trimming shortened V by 4 bases and J by 6 bases, and 10 bases separated the two germline ends. This CDR3 is built from 13 residues. Germline-derived CDR1 and CDR2 are SGDLS and YYNGEE. DNA of the CDR3: TGTGCCAGCAGCATCCCTCTTGCCGGGGAGCTGTTTTTT. Translated, it gives CASSIPLAGELFF.

The CDR3 sequence is CASSEWGGYGEQFF. DNA for the CDR3: TGTGCCAGCAGTGAATGGGGGGGTTATGGGGAGCAGTTCTTC. The chain has TRBV2 and TRBJ2-1; 7 positions match TRBD2. The junction had 8 bases not matched to a gene; V was cut back by 2 bases and J by 10 bases. The germline V gene has CDR1 SNHLY and CDR2 FYNNEI. This CDR3 has 14 amino acids. Combining the CDR3 with reference TRBV2 and TRBJ2-1 gives the whole variable domain EPEVTQTPSHQVTQMGQEVILRCVPISNHLYFYWYRQILGQKVEFLVSFYNNEISEKSEIFDDQFSVERPDGSNFTLKIRSTKLEDSAMYFCASSEWGGYGEQFFGPGTRLTVL.

The chain carries TRBV7-9 and TRBJ2-2; 11 bases fit TRBD2. V shed 4 bases and J 7 bases; nucleotides not matched to a gene: 5. The germline CDR1 and CDR2 sequences are SEHNR and FQNEAQ (reference sequence). This CDR3 region has 15 residues. CDR3: CASSSLAGGIGELFF. The DNA of the CDR3 is TGTGCCAGCAGCTCTCTAGCGGGAGGTATCGGGGAGCTGTTTTTT.

This chain connects TRBV5-1 to TRBJ1-1, with 7 bases fitting TRBD1. The germline gives CDR1 SGHRS, CDR2 YFSETQ. The trim removed 2 bases at V and 10 bases at J, leaving 17 bases unmatched. The CDR3 sequence is 16 residues long. This chain's CDR3 is CASSLGDREVGRTAFF. In DNA, the CDR3 is TGCGCCAGCAGCTTAGGTGACAGGGAGGTGGGTCGGACAGCTTTCTTT.

The chain uses TRBV11-2 and TRBJ2-1; 8 nucleotides agree with TRBD2. Germline CDR1 and CDR2: SGHAT and FQNNGV. The CDR3 loop spans 15 amino acids. J lost 4 bases, V lost 5 bases, and 7 bases had no gene match. CDR3: CASSPGSSGYNEQFF. The CDR3 coding sequence is TGTGCCAGCAGCCCGGGGTCTAGCGGGTACAATGAGCAGTTCTTC.

This chain links TRBV28 with TRBJ2-7, with 9 bases identical to TRBD1. This CDR3 is built from 15 residues. Per the germline V gene, CDR1 is MDHEN and CDR2 is SYDVKM. The V segment lost 6 bases and the J segment 0 bases; nucleotides outside the gene matches: 6. The CDR3 nucleotides read TGTGCCAGCAGGGGAGGACAGGGGAGCTCCTACGAGCAGTACTTC. This codes for CASRGGQGSSYEQYF.

With regard to this clone: Additional DNA sequences in this sample encode the identical CDR3. This rearrangement joins TRBV2 to TRBJ2-1; D gene uncertain. The CDR3 has 13 residues. The V gene's germline CDR1 is SNHLY and CDR2 FYNNEI. Trimming shortened V by 4 bases and J by 5 bases, and 9 bases separated the two germline ends. CDR3 amino acids: CASSARRNNEQFF. CDR3 nucleotide sequence: TGTGCCAGCAGTGCCCGGCGGAACAATGAGCAGTTCTTC.

Only one count was recorded for this clone. The chain uses TRBV6-5 and TRBJ2-1; perhaps TRBD2 as D (5 bases). Germline lookup yields CDR1 MNHEY and CDR2 SVGAGI. Trimming pared 4 bases from V and 0 bases from J, leaving 13 bases between. The CDR3 is made up of 16 amino acids. CDR3 sequence (DNA): TGTGCCAGCAGTTTTACTAGTCCCCCCTCCTACAATGAGCAGTTCTTC. Encoded protein: CASSFTSPPSYNEQFF.

In nucleotides, the CDR3 is TGTGCCATCAGGGCAGGGGGCGCGGCCTACGAGCAGTACTTC. Residues: CAIRAGGAAYEQYF. V usage is TRBV10-3 and J usage is TRBJ2-7; 8 nucleotides line up with TRBD1. Germline lookup yields CDR1 ENHRY and CDR2 SYGVKD. The CDR3 is made up of 14 amino acids. V was clipped by 6 bases and J by 2 bases; unmatched bases: 6.

This rearrangement joins TRBV11-1 to TRBJ2-7; D perhaps matches TRBD2 (6 bases). The CDR3 sequence is 13 residues long. CDR1 SGHAT and CDR2 FQDESV come from the germline V gene (reference sequence). V lost 2 bases, J lost 3 bases, and 8 bases lay in between. The CDR3 sequence is CASSLTAGYEQYF. DNA for the CDR3: TGTGCCAGCAGCTTAACAGCGGGCTACGAGCAGTACTTC.

The chain couples TRBV29-1 to TRBJ1-3; no firm D call. The ends were cut back, 4 bases at V and 4 bases at J, with 14 bases in the middle. CDR1 and CDR2 from the germline V gene are SQVTM and ANQGSEA. The CDR3 extends over 14 amino acids. This chain's CDR3 is CSVVLSAGGNTIYF. The DNA for the CDR3 is TGCAGCGTTGTTCTCTCAGCGGGAGGAAACACCATATATTTT. The full variable domain, completed using reference TRBV29-1 and TRBJ1-3, is SAVISQKPSRDICQRGTSLTIQCQVDSQVTMMFWYRQQPGQSLTLIATANQGSEATYESGFVIDKFPISRPNLTFSTLTVSNMSPEDSSIYLCSVVLSAGGNTIYFGEGSWLTVV.

The chain links TRBV6-5 to TRBJ2-1, with D maybe TRBD2 (5 bases). In germline, CDR1 is MNHEY, CDR2 SVGAGI. CDR3 size: 14 residues. Between the trimmed V and J ends, which lost 8 bases and 3 bases, there was a span of 14 bases. CDR3 residues: CASLGVQFYNEQFF. CDR3 DNA sequence: TGTGCCAGCCTCGGGGTCCAATTCTACAATGAGCAGTTCTTC.

CDR3 sequence reads: CASSFATGEAFF. The CDR3 DNA reads as TGTGCCAGCAGTTTCGCGACAGGAGAAGCTTTCTTT. This chain uses TRBV28 with TRBJ1-1; TRBD1 is a possible D gene (6 bases). Deletions cut 3 bases from V and 8 bases from J, with 10 bases between. CDR3 length equals 12 residues. Per germline, CDR1 MDHEN and CDR2 SYDVKM.

The chain has TRBV2 and TRBJ2-7, with 8 bases lining up with TRBD2. Germline V lookup: CDR1 SNHLY, CDR2 FYNNEI. V dropped 5 bases and J dropped 2; count of bases not matched to a gene: 5. This CDR3 is built from 14 residues. CDR3 nucleotide sequence: TGTGCCAGCAGTCTTAGCGGGAAAACCTACGAGCAGTACTTC. Translated, it gives CASSLSGKTYEQYF.

The chain recombines TRBV4-1 with TRBJ2-7, with 10 nucleotides matching TRBD1. Germline values: CDR1 MGHRA, CDR2 YSYEKL. This CDR3 has 16 amino acids. Trimming cost V 1 base and J 3 bases; bases outside gene matches: 6. The CDR3, as DNA: TGCGCCAGCAGCCAAGTCGCGGGACAGGGGATCTACGAGCAGTACTTC. This sequence encodes CASSQVAGQGIYEQYF.